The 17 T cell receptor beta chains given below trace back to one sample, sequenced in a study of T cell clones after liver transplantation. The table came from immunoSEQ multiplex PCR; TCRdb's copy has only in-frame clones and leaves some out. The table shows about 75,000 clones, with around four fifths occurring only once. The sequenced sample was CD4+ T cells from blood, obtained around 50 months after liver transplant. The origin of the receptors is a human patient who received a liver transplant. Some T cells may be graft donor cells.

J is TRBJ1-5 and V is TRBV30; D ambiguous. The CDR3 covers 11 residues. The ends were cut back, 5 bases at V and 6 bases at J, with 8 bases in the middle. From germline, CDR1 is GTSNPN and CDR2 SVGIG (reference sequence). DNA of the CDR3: TGTGCCTGGCATTTTTGTCAGCCCCAGCATTTT. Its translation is CAWHFCQPQHF.

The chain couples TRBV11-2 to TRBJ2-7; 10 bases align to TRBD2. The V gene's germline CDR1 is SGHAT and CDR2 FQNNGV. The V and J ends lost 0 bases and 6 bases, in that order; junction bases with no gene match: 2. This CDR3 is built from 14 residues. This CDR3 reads CASSLEAGGREQYF. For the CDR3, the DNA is TGTGCCAGCAGCTTAGAAGCGGGGGGGCGCGAGCAGTACTTC.

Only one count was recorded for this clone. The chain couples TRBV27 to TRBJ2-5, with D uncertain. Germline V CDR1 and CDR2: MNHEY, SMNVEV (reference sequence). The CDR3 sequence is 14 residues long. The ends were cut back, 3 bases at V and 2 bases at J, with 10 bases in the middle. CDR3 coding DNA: TGTGCCAGCAGTTTTAACAGCCCTCAAGAGACCCAGTACTTC. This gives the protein CASSFNSPQETQYF.

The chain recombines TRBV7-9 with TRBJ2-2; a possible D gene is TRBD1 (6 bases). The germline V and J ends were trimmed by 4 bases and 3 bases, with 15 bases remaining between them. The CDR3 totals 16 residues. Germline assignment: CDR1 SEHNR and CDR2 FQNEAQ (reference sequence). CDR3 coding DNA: TGTGCCAGCAGCTACAAACAGGGCGGCGACACCGGGGAGCTGTTTTTT. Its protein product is CASSYKQGGDTGELFF.

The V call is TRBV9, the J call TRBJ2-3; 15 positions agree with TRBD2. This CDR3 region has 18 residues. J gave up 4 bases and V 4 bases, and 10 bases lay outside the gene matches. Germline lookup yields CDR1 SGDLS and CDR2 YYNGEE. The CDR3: CASSPRPGLAGGPDTQYF. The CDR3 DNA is TGTGCCAGCAGCCCCCGGCCGGGACTAGCGGGGGGCCCAGATACGCAGTATTTT.

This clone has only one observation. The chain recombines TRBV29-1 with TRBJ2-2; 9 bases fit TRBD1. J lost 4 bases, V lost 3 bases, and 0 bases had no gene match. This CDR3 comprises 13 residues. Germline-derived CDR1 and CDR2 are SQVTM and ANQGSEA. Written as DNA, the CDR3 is TGCAGCGTTGAGACAGGGGGCACCGGGGAGCTGTTTTTT. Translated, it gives CSVETGGTGELFF.

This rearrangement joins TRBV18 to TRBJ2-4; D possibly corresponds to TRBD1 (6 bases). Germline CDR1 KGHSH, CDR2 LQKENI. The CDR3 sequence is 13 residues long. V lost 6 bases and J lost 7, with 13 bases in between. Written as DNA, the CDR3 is TGTGCCAGCTCTGGACAGTGGATGAACATTCAGTACTTC. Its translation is CASSGQWMNIQYF.

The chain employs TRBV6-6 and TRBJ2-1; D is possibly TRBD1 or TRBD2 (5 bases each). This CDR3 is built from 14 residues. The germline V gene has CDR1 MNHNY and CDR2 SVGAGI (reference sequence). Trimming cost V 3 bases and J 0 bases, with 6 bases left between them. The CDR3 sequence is CASSYGGSYNEQFF. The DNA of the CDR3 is TGTGCCAGCAGTTATGGGGGCTCCTACAATGAGCAGTTCTTC.

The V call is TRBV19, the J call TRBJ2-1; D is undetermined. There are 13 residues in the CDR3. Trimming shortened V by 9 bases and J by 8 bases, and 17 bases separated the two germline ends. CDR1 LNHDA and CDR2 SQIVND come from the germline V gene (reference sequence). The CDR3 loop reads CASKGVAAYEQFF. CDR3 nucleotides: TGTGCCAGCAAAGGAGTAGCAGCGTATGAGCAGTTCTTC.

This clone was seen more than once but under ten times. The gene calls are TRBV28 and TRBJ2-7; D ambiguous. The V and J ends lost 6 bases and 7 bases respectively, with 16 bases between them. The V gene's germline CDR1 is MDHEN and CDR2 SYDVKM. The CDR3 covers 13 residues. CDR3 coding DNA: TGTGCCAGCAGCCCGGGCCCGACGGGTGAGCAGTACTTC. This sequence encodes CASSPGPTGEQYF.

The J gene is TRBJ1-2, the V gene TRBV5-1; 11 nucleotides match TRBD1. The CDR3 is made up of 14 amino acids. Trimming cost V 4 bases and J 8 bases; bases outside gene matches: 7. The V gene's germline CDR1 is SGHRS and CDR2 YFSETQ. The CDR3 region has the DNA TGCGCCAGCAGCCAGGGACAGGGGGACTTGGGCTACACCTTC. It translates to CASSQGQGDLGYTF.

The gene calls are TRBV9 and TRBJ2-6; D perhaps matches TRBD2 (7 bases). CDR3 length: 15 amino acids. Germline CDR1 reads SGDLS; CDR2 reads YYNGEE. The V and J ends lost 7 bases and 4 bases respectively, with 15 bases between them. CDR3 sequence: CASHKGGAGANVLTF. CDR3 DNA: TGTGCCAGCCACAAGGGGGGGGCCGGGGCCAACGTCCTGACTTTC.

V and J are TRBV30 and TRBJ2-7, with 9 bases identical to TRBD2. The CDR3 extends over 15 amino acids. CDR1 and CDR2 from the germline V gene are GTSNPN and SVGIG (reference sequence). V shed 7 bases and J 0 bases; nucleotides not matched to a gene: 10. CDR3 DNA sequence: TGTGCCTTGCTGGCCAGCGGGGGGTTCTCCTACGAGCAGTACTTC. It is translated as CALLASGGFSYEQYF.

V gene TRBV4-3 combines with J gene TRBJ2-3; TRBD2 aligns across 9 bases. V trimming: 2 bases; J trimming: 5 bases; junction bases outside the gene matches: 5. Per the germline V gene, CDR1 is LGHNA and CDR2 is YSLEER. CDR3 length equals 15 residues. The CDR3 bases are TGCGCCAGCAGCCAAATGGCGGGGGGGAAAGATACGCAGTATTTT. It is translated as CASSQMAGGKDTQYF.

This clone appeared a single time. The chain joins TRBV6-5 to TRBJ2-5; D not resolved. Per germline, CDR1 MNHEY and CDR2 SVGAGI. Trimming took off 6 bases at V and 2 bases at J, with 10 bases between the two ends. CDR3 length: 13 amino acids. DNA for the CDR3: TGTGCCAGCAGCGAACGAGAACAAGAGACCCAGTACTTC. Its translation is CASSEREQETQYF.

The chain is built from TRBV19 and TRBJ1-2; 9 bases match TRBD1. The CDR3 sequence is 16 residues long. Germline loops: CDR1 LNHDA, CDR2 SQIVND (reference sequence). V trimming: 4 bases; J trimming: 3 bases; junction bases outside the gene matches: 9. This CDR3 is CASSTLPGQGYYGYTF. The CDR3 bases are TGTGCCAGTAGTACCCTACCGGGACAGGGATACTATGGCTACACCTTC.

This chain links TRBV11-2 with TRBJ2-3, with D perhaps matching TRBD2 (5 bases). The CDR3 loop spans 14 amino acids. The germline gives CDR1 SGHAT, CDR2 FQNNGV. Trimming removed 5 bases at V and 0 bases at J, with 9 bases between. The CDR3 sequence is CASSPGLSTDTQYF. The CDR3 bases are TGTGCCAGCAGCCCAGGACTCAGCACAGATACGCAGTATTTT.